Presented here are 12 T cell receptor beta chains from one specimen sequenced in a study of T cells after yellow fever vaccination. Using its own MiXCR run on the 5' RACE reads, TCRdb lists one record per CDR3 protein. The sample lists fewer than 450,000 distinct CDR3 sequences, 11% seen once, with around 20% in the top ten. The material sequenced was PBMCs, taken on the day of the first yellow fever vaccination. The receptor source for this set is a man aged 18 to 29 who received the YFV17D yellow fever vaccine.

This clonotype showed up just once. The V and J genes are TRBV7-2 and TRBJ2-3, with 9 bases matching TRBD2. The CDR3 runs 16 residues. The V segment lost 3 bases and the J segment 2 bases; nucleotides outside the gene matches: 6. From germline, CDR1 is SGHTA and CDR2 FQGNSA. The CDR3 is CASSFRGGGNTDTQYF. CDR3 coding DNA: TGTGCCAGCAGCTTTCGCGGGGGGGGGAACACAGATACGCAGTATTTT.

The chain carries TRBV27 and TRBJ2-3, with 8 bases matching TRBD2. Trimming took 4 bases from V and 1 from J; bases not matched to a gene: 7. Germline assignment: CDR1 MNHEY and CDR2 SMNVEV (reference sequence). This CDR3 spans 16 amino acids. DNA for the CDR3: TGTGCCAGCAGTTCCGGCCCCGGGGGGGGCACAGATACGCAGTATTTT. Its translation: CASSSGPGGGTDTQYF.

There are a few counts of this clonotype. This chain uses TRBV5-1 with TRBJ2-2; 9 bases are a match to TRBD1. V lost 2 bases and J lost 2; bases outside the gene matches: 10. CDR1 and CDR2 from the germline V gene are SGHRS and YFSETQ. The CDR3 covers 18 residues. The DNA of the CDR3 is TGCGCCAGCAGCTTAGGGACAGGGAATCTGTTTAACACCGGGGAGCTGTTTTTT. This codes for CASSLGTGNLFNTGELFF.

In this sample, this clonotype turned up a few times. This chain joins TRBV7-3 and TRBJ1-1, with 8 bases that match TRBD1. The CDR3 is 15 amino acids. Per germline, CDR1 SGHTA and CDR2 FQGTGA. V dropped 5 bases and J dropped 1; count of bases not matched to a gene: 6. CDR3: CASSPGQGKNTEAFF. The CDR3 DNA is TGTGCCAGCAGCCCCGGACAGGGAAAGAACACTGAAGCTTTCTTT.

This clonotype was detected once. The chain carries TRBV4-2 and TRBJ1-4, with TRBD1 identical over 7 bases. V dropped 0 bases and J dropped 8; count of bases not matched to a gene: 3. The CDR3 is 14 residues long. The germline gives CDR1 LGHNA, CDR2 YNFKEQ. CDR3 residues: CASSQEPRGEKLFF. The CDR3 DNA is TGTGCCAGCAGCCAAGAACCCAGGGGGGAAAAACTGTTTTTT.

The chain joins TRBV6-1 to TRBJ2-3, with 7 bases identical to TRBD2. CDR1 and CDR2 from the germline V gene are MNHNS and SASEGT. Trimming at V came to 4 bases and at J to 6 bases, leaving 4 bases not matched to a gene. The CDR3 is made up of 13 amino acids. CDR3 in amino acids: CASSVRLADTQYF. CDR3 sequence (DNA): TGTGCCAGCAGTGTTCGACTAGCCGATACGCAGTATTTT.

The chain uses TRBV6-1 and TRBJ2-3, with 9 nucleotides matching TRBD1. The germline CDR1 and CDR2 sequences are MNHNS and SASEGT. Trimming took 6 bases from V and 3 from J; bases not matched to a gene: 10. CDR3 length: 16 amino acids. The CDR3 loop is CASRGSGTGLTDTQYF. CDR3 nucleotides: TGTGCCAGCAGGGGTTCCGGGACAGGGTTGACAGATACGCAGTATTTT.

This clonotype was detected ten times or more. CDR3 coding DNA: TGCGCCACCCAGAAGACTAGCTCCGTCAATGAGCAGTTCTTC. The encoded protein is CATQKTSSVNEQFF. This sequence joins TRBV5-1 and TRBJ2-1; 7 bases align to TRBD2. V shed 9 bases and J 6 bases; nucleotides not matched to a gene: 12. This CDR3 region has 14 residues. The germline gives CDR1 SGHRS, CDR2 YFSETQ.

This clonotype was observed a handful of times. The chain links TRBV5-1 to TRBJ1-6, with D perhaps matching TRBD1 (5 bases). Trimming cost V 4 bases and J 7 bases, with 12 bases left between them. Germline V gene sequence: CDR1 SGHRS, CDR2 YFSETQ. The CDR3 is 14 amino acids. CDR3 in amino acids: CASSARDENSPLHF. The CDR3, as DNA: TGCGCCAGCAGCGCCCGGGACGAAAATTCACCCCTCCACTTT.

This clonotype appeared a few times. The chain carries TRBV7-3 and TRBJ2-1; no reliable D call. Germline V CDR1 and CDR2: SGHTA, FQGTGA. The length of the CDR3 is 13 residues. V was clipped by 2 bases and J by 6 bases, with 8 bases between them. This CDR3 reads CASSLQPPNEQFF. CDR3 nucleotides: TGTGCCAGCAGCTTACAACCCCCCAATGAGCAGTTCTTC.

The genes are TRBV15 and TRBJ2-1; D unclear. This CDR3 is 18 amino acids long. Germline V gene sequence: CDR1 LNHNV, CDR2 YYDKDF (reference sequence). The V end was cut by 1 base, the J end by 0 bases, with 16 bases between. CDR3 in DNA: TGTGCCACCAGCAGAGGCCCGCTTGCGTTAAGCTCCTACAATGAGCAGTTCTTC. Encoded protein: CATSRGPLALSSYNEQFF.

The sample holds a few counts of this clonotype. The chain carries TRBV6-5 and TRBJ2-5; 8 bases match TRBD2. The ends lost 4 bases at V and 5 bases at J; junction bases unmatched: 6. The length of the CDR3 is 14 residues. Germline V gives CDR1 MNHEY, CDR2 SVGAGI. DNA for the CDR3: TGTGCCAGCAGTTCCCCCCGGGAGGGCGAGACCCAGTACTTC. Its protein is CASSSPREGETQYF.